The sequence of this T cell receptor (beta chain) was determined in a study of blood T cell repertoires in COVID-19. From germline, CDR1 is LNHDA and CDR2 SQIVND (reference sequence). V dropped 2 bases and J dropped 5 bases, with 15 bases sitting between them. The CDR3 has 15 amino acids. Measured with immunoSEQ multiplex PCR; TCRdb has only the in-frame clones, and not every one. The sample has about 130,000 clones; about 79% are singletons. Input material: PBMCs or T cells enriched from blood (not recorded which). V gene TRBV19 combines with J gene TRBJ1-1, with D perhaps matching TRBD1 (5 bases). The TCR was taken from a man in his fifties who had recovered from COVID-19. CDR3 residues: CASSISAGSSTEAFF. CDR3 in DNA: TGTGCCAGTAGTATATCCGCAGGGTCGTCTACTGAAGCTTTCTTT.